These 27 T cell receptor beta chains originate from one sample sequenced in a study of cytomegalovirus exposure and HLA in healthy donors. The PCR ran on 60 Vbeta and 13 Jbeta primers. Using immunoSEQ multiplex PCR, the repertoire was profiled, and TCRdb retains in-frame clones only, with some absent. The sample shows some 130,000 clones, 80% of them seen only once. The sequencing sample was made of PBMCs. Receptor source: a man aged 30 to 39 in good health and CMV-seronegative.

This clone was counted only a few times. The chain employs TRBV19 and TRBJ2-1, with 7 nucleotides matching TRBD2. CDR3 size: 15 residues. V gave up 5 bases and J gave up 6 bases; unmatched junction bases: 10. Germline CDR1 is LNHDA and CDR2 is SQIVND (reference sequence). The CDR3 DNA reads as TGTGCCAGTAGTCCTAACCTGGGAGGGGCCAATGAGCAGTTCTTC. The encoded protein is CASSPNLGGANEQFF.

The chain combines TRBV28 with TRBJ1-2, with no clear D. Trimming removed 2 bases at V and 4 bases at J, with 8 bases between. CDR1 and CDR2 (germline): MDHEN, SYDVKM. The CDR3 has 13 residues. The chain's CDR3 is CASSLGGSYGYTF. The CDR3 DNA follows: TGTGCCAGCAGTTTAGGAGGGTCCTATGGCTACACCTTC.

A few counts support this clone. The genes are TRBV7-2 and TRBJ2-1; TRBD1 agrees at 10 bases. The germline V gene has CDR1 SGHTA and CDR2 FQGNSA. The V and J ends lost 3 bases and 9 bases, in that order; junction bases with no gene match: 8. The CDR3 length is 15 residues. CDR3 nucleotides: TGTGCCAGCAGCTTTCTGGGACAGGGGATCGGTGAGCAGTTCTTC. Translated, it gives CASSFLGQGIGEQFF. Variable domain in full (rest from reference TRBV7-2 and TRBJ2-1): GAGVSQSPSNKVTEKGKDVELRCDPISGHTALYWYRQSLGQGLEFLIYFQGNSAPDKSGLPSDRFSAERTGGSVSTLTIQRTQQEDSAVYLCASSFLGQGIGEQFFGPGTRLTVL.

This clone was found many times. This rearrangement joins TRBV6-5 to TRBJ2-2, with D possibly TRBD1 on 5 matching bases. V lost 3 bases and J lost 5, with 10 bases in between. This CDR3 region has 14 residues. Germline values: CDR1 MNHEY, CDR2 SVGAGI. This chain's CDR3 is CASSYDSATGELFF. As DNA, the CDR3 is TGTGCCAGCAGTTATGACAGTGCTACCGGGGAGCTGTTTTTT.

The genes are TRBV27 and TRBJ2-1; 9 bases line up with TRBD2. This CDR3 region has 15 residues. V lost 8 bases and J lost 6; bases outside the gene matches: 11. Per germline, CDR1 MNHEY and CDR2 SMNVEV (reference sequence). CDR3 DNA sequence: TGTGCCAGCCGACTTCGACTAGCGGAAATCAATGAGCAGTTCTTC. It translates to CASRLRLAEINEQFF.

The chain carries TRBV7-9 and TRBJ2-1; 11 bases are shared with TRBD2. CDR1 is SEHNR, CDR2 FQNEAQ, per germline (reference sequence). V gave up 2 bases and J gave up 5 bases; unmatched junction bases: 5. The CDR3 totals 16 residues. In DNA form, the CDR3 reads TGTGCCAGCAGCTTATACCCTAGCGGGGGGAACAATGAGCAGTTCTTC. It encodes CASSLYPSGGNNEQFF.

The J gene is TRBJ2-3, the V gene TRBV19, with unresolved D. Looked up from germline, CDR1 is LNHDA and CDR2 is SQIVND (reference sequence). The CDR3 runs 13 residues. Trimming removed 5 bases from V and 4 bases from J, with 10 bases in between. CDR3 residues: CASSLRGADTQYF. The CDR3 nucleotides read TGTGCCAGTAGTCTCCGAGGAGCAGATACGCAGTATTTT.

The CDR3 bases are TGCGCCAGCAGCTTCGGGGGGCCTGGAGGCTACACCTTC. Protein product: CASSFGGPGGYTF. This chain uses TRBV5-1 with TRBJ1-2, with D maybe TRBD1 (6 bases). Germline CDR1 is SGHRS and CDR2 is YFSETQ. V lost 2 bases, J lost 8 bases, and 13 bases lay in between. The CDR3 is 13 residues long.

V usage is TRBV27 and J usage is TRBJ1-1; 8 nucleotides line up with TRBD1. This CDR3 contains 16 residues. Germline V gene sequence: CDR1 MNHEY, CDR2 SMNVEV (reference sequence). The J segment lost 0 bases and the V segment lost 4 bases, leaving 7 bases of the junction unmatched. CDR3 nucleotide sequence: TGTGCCAGCAGTTCCTCGACAGGGGCTCTGAACACTGAAGCTTTCTTT. This encodes CASSSSTGALNTEAFF.

This clone was seen a few times. The chain combines TRBV6-1 with TRBJ1-4, with D possibly matching TRBD1 (5 bases). V was clipped by 8 bases and J by 8 bases, with 12 bases between them. The CDR3 has 12 amino acids. Germline CDR1 reads MNHNS; CDR2 reads SASEGT. The CDR3 protein is CASLMGGEKLFF. CDR3 DNA sequence: TGTGCCAGCCTGATGGGGGGGGAAAAACTGTTTTTT.

This clone appeared once. V is TRBV4-2 and J is TRBJ2-2, with TRBD2 matching 10 bases. V was pared by 4 bases and J by 10 bases, with 12 bases of the junction left unmatched. The CDR3 totals 16 residues. Germline lookup yields CDR1 LGHNA and CDR2 YNFKEQ. CDR3 in DNA: TGTGCCAGCAGCCTAACGGGAGCGGGAGGGCCGGAGGAGCTGTTTTTT. Translating gives CASSLTGAGGPEELFF.

The genes are TRBV4-3 and TRBJ2-5; 9 positions match TRBD2. CDR1 is LGHNA, CDR2 YSLEER, per germline. The CDR3 is 14 residues long. V lost 6 bases to trimming and J lost 7 bases; unmatched junction nucleotides: 9. CDR3 protein: CASRAIAGEGTQYF. CDR3 sequence (DNA): TGCGCCAGCAGGGCTATAGCGGGAGAGGGGACCCAGTACTTC.

This rearrangement joins TRBV7-9 to TRBJ2-1, with 7 positions matching TRBD2. Germline assignment: CDR1 SEHNR and CDR2 FQNEAQ (reference sequence). The V segment lost 5 bases and the J segment 8 bases; nucleotides outside the gene matches: 6. CDR3 length equals 13 residues. The CDR3 DNA reads as TGTGCCAGCAGCCCTATGGCGGGAGATGAGCAGTTCTTC. It codes for CASSPMAGDEQFF.

Ten or more counts support this clone. The chain combines TRBV7-9 with TRBJ2-1; TRBD2 agrees at 14 bases. J gave up 5 bases and V 1 base, and 4 bases lay outside the gene matches. CDR1 and CDR2 (germline): SEHNR, FQNEAQ (reference sequence). The CDR3 runs 17 residues. CDR3 bases: TGTGCCAGCAGCTTAGGGGGACTAGCGGGAGCCCACAATGAGCAGTTCTTC. It translates to CASSLGGLAGAHNEQFF.

The chain carries TRBV6-6 and TRBJ2-7; 9 bases fit TRBD1. Germline CDR1 reads MNHNY; CDR2 reads SVGAGI (reference sequence). The CDR3 runs to 15 residues. The trim removed 5 bases at V and 4 bases at J, leaving 9 bases unmatched. CDR3 DNA sequence: TGTGCCAGCAGTAACCGCCGACAGGGGGATTACGAGCAGTACTTC. It translates to CASSNRRQGDYEQYF.

The rearrangement joins TRBV7-2 to TRBJ1-1; D is unresolved. Germline V gene data show CDR1 as SGHTA and CDR2 as FQGNSA. This CDR3 is 13 amino acids long. Trimming stripped 3 bases from V and 3 bases from J, with 8 bases between. CDR3 region: CASSFVLDTEAFF. CDR3 in DNA: TGTGCCAGCAGCTTCGTGTTAGACACTGAAGCTTTCTTT.

V is TRBV5-5 and J is TRBJ1-2; perhaps TRBD1 as D (6 bases). This CDR3 is built from 15 residues. Trimming cost V 1 base and J 4 bases, with 14 bases left between them. Per germline, CDR1 SGHKS and CDR2 YYEKEE (reference sequence). CDR3 bases: TGTGCCAGCAGCTTGCAGGGGTCCACGAGCTATGGCTACACCTTC. Encoded protein: CASSLQGSTSYGYTF. Full variable domain (rest looked up from reference TRBV5-5 and TRBJ1-2): DAGVTQSPTHLIKTRGQQVTLRCSPISGHKSVSWYQQVLGQGPQFIFQYYEKEERGRGNFPDRFSARQFPNYSSELNVNALLLGDSALYLCASSLQGSTSYGYTFGSGTRLTVV.

This clone was recorded at least ten times. The sample has other DNA sequences that encode this CDR3 too. The V call is TRBV30, the J call TRBJ1-5; D gene uncertain. CDR3 length equals 13 residues. CDR1 is GTSNPN, CDR2 SVGIG, per germline (reference sequence). Trimming removed 0 bases from V and 1 base from J, with 4 bases in between. As DNA, the CDR3 is TGTGCCTGGAGTGTACTAAGCAATCAGCCCCAGCATTTT. Its protein is CAWSVLSNQPQHF.

This clone occurred a few times. The V gene is TRBV5-6, the J gene TRBJ1-2; TRBD1 matches at 9 bases. V shed 5 bases and J 3 bases; nucleotides not matched to a gene: 2. Germline CDR1 reads SGHDT; CDR2 reads YYEEEE. CDR3 size: 13 residues. The CDR3 DNA reads as TGTGCCAGCAGTACAGGGGGCGACTATGGCTACACCTTC. Protein product: CASSTGGDYGYTF.

The CDR3 nucleotides are TGCGCCAGCAGCCAAGATCTCCTAGCGGGAGCCTACAATGAGCAGTTCTTC. Residues: CASSQDLLAGAYNEQFF. The V gene is TRBV4-3, the J gene TRBJ2-1; 10 bases match TRBD2. Trimming took 0 bases from V and 2 from J; bases not matched to a gene: 4. CDR1 is LGHNA and CDR2 is YSLEER in the germline V gene. The CDR3 length is 17 residues.

The chain couples TRBV7-2 to TRBJ2-7; maybe TRBD2 (6 bases). In germline, CDR1 is SGHTA, CDR2 FQGNSA. This CDR3 spans 12 amino acids. V lost 4 bases, J lost 7 bases, and 11 bases lay in between. In nucleotides, the CDR3 is TGTGCCAGCAGCTCGACTAGATATGAGCAGTACTTC. Its protein product is CASSSTRYEQYF.

A note on this clone: This CDR3 is also generated by other DNA sequences in the sample. This chain joins TRBV18 and TRBJ2-5, with 9 bases that match TRBD1. This CDR3 is 15 amino acids long. From germline, CDR1 is KGHSH and CDR2 LQKENI. The J segment lost 1 base and the V segment lost 3 bases, leaving 3 bases of the junction unmatched. DNA of the CDR3: TGTGCCAGCTCACCGGGGACAGGGAGCCAAGAGACCCAGTACTTC. Encoded protein: CASSPGTGSQETQYF.

V usage is TRBV27 and J usage is TRBJ2-3; D might be TRBD2 (5 bases). The V and J ends lost 4 bases and 5 bases respectively, with 13 bases between them. The germline V gene has CDR1 MNHEY and CDR2 SMNVEV (reference sequence). This CDR3 comprises 14 residues. In DNA, the CDR3 is TGTGCCAGCAGTTATCGGGGAGTGAGAGATACGCAGTATTTT. Residues: CASSYRGVRDTQYF.

The genes are TRBV6-5 and TRBJ2-7; 8 nucleotides agree with TRBD1. The V gene's germline CDR1 is MNHEY and CDR2 SVGAGI. CDR3 length: 14 amino acids. The V and J ends lost 6 bases and 4 bases, in that order; junction bases with no gene match: 8. The CDR3 coding sequence is TGTGCCAGCAGCTCGGACAGGGTTGGGTACGAGCAGTACTTC. Its translation is CASSSDRVGYEQYF.

The chain is built from TRBV30 and TRBJ1-2; 8 nucleotides align to TRBD1. Germline V gives CDR1 GTSNPN, CDR2 SVGIG (reference sequence). J gave up 0 bases and V 4 bases, and 13 bases lay outside the gene matches. The CDR3 consists of 17 residues. Written as DNA, the CDR3 is TGTGCCTGGATGTCGTCTGGGACAGGATACACTAACTATGGCTACACCTTC. It encodes CAWMSSGTGYTNYGYTF.

The chain employs TRBV7-9 and TRBJ2-5, with D possibly matching TRBD2 (5 bases). V was cut by 4 bases and J by 5 bases, with 14 bases left in between. CDR3 size: 14 residues. Germline lookup yields CDR1 SEHNR and CDR2 FQNEAQ (reference sequence). Here the CDR3 DNA reads TGTGCCAGCAGCTCCGTCGGCGGCGGGGAGACCCAGTACTTC. Its protein is CASSSVGGGETQYF.

The chain uses TRBV7-8 and TRBJ2-1; TRBD1 aligns across 8 bases. The V segment lost 5 bases and the J segment 1 base; nucleotides outside the gene matches: 4. CDR1 SGHVS and CDR2 FQNEAQ come from the germline V gene. This CDR3 is built from 15 residues. The CDR3 here is CASSGQGGSYNEQFF. The CDR3 coding sequence is TGTGCCAGCAGCGGACAGGGCGGATCCTACAATGAGCAGTTCTTC. Combining the CDR3 with reference TRBV7-8 and TRBJ2-1 gives the whole variable domain GAGVSQSPRYKVAKRGQDVALRCDPISGHVSLFWYQQALGQGPEFLTYFQNEAQLDKSGLPSDRFFAERPEGSVSTLKIQRTQQEDSAVYLCASSGQGGSYNEQFFGPGTRLTVL.